These T cell receptor beta chains were read from a single sample in a study of chemoradiotherapy in HPV16-positive cancers. Generated by immunoSEQ multiplex PCR, the TCRdb table keeps only in-frame clones and is missing some. The repertoire holds some 30,000 clones, roughly 84% seen once, with approximately 5.5% in the top ten. Sequencing was performed on blood, taken from a patient who underwent chemoradiotherapy. These receptors were collected from a human donor with HPV-associated anogenital cancer. Both conserved end residues are part of each CDR3. The D gene is left open where the match is weak. Size is stated for part of the rows, as once, few or many counts, or as a class when the clone is expanded.

d_call clone_size j_call v_call cdr3_nt cdr3_aa
NA NA TRBJ2-3 TRBV2 TGTGCCAGCAGCGCGACTGACTTCACAGATACGCAGTATTTT CASSATDFTDTQYF
TRBD2 NA TRBJ2-1 TRBV6-1 TGTGCCAGCAGTGAATCCGAGGCTAGCGGGAGGAAGCAGTTCTTC CASSESEASGRKQFF
NA NA TRBJ1-5 TRBV7-3 TGTGCCACCGCCCTGGGGCCCCAGCATTTT CATALGPQHF
NA NA TRBJ2-1 TRBV29-1 TGCAGCGTTGGGGACTCGAATGAGCAGTTCTTC CSVGDSNEQFF
NA NA TRBJ1-2 TRBV29-1 TGCAGCGTTTTCAGTCCTACTTTCATGGACTATGGCTACACCTTC CSVFSPTFMDYGYTF
NA NA TRBJ1-5 TRBV19 TGTGCCAGTAGTATCGACGGACGGGGGGTAAAGCCCCAGCATTTT CASSIDGRGVKPQHF
NA NA TRBJ1-1 TRBV5-1 TGCGCCAGCAGCCCCGGGGTGGCCACTGAAGCTTTCTTT CASSPGVATEAFF
TRBD1 NA TRBJ1-5 TRBV6-1 TGTGCCAGCAGTGAACAGGGGGCGGTTCAGCCCCAGCATTTT CASSEQGAVQPQHF
NA NA TRBJ2-5 TRBV5-4 TGTGCCAGCAGCTTGGTTGGGCGAGAGACCCAGTACTTC CASSLVGRETQYF
TRBD2 NA TRBJ2-5 TRBV18 TGTGCCAGCTCATCCCAGCGGGGGTCCCAGTACTTC CASSSQRGSQYF
TRBD1 NA TRBJ1-3 TRBV18 TGTGCCAGCTCACTTACGACAGGGGCGACTGGAAACACCATATATTTT CASSLTTGATGNTIYF
NA NA TRBJ2-5 TRBV2 TGTGCCATCGGGGGGCTCCAAGAGACCCAGTACTTC CAIGGLQETQYF
NA NA TRBJ1-2 TRBV7-6 TGTGCCAGCAGCTCTGTACAGGGTAGTAACTATGGCTACACCTTC CASSSVQGSNYGYTF
NA NA TRBJ1-5 TRBV6-1 TGTGCCAGCAGTGAAGTAGGGTCGCAGACTTATAGCAATCAGCCCCAGCATTTT CASSEVGSQTYSNQPQHF
NA NA TRBJ1-6 TRBV5-6 TGTGCCAGCAGCTTGGTCAGCTCCTATAATTCACCCCTCCACTTT CASSLVSSYNSPLHF
NA NA TRBJ1-4 TRBV2 TGTGCCAGCAGTGAACCAGGGACCGGTGAAAAACTGTTTTTT CASSEPGTGEKLFF
NA NA TRBJ2-2 TRBV28 TGTGCCAGCAGGCCAGGGGGGGGTAGAACCGGGGAGCTGTTTTTT CASRPGGGRTGELFF
NA NA TRBJ2-4 TRBV30 TGTGCCTGGCAGTCGGGGGCGCGGGCCAAAAACATTCAGTACTTC CAWQSGARAKNIQYF
TRBD1 NA TRBJ1-5 TRBV6-1 TGTGCCTGCAGTGGACGGGACAGGGAGGGTCAGCCCCAGCATTTT CACSGRDREGQPQHF
NA NA TRBJ1-2 TRBV2 TGTGCCAGCATGGCCAGATCTAACTATGGCTACACCTTC CASMARSNYGYTF
TRBD2 NA TRBJ2-5 TRBV5-6 TGTGCCAGCAGCTTTCGGGCGGGGGGCCGAGAGACCCAGTACTTC CASSFRAGGRETQYF
NA NA TRBJ1-1 TRBV9 TGTGCCAGCAGCGTAGAGGTCAGGGGTGAAGCTTTCTTT CASSVEVRGEAFF
NA NA TRBJ1-4 TRBV4-2 TGTGCCAGCAGCCCTCGGACTACTAATGAAAAACTGTTTTTT CASSPRTTNEKLFF
NA NA TRBJ2-2 TRBV2 TGTGCCAGCAGCGGGGCCCGTGACGGGGAGCTGTTTTTT CASSGARDGELFF
NA NA TRBJ1-1 TRBV5-1 TGCGCCAGCAGCGAGAACGACGGCCTCACTGAAGCTTTCTTT CASSENDGLTEAFF
NA NA TRBJ2-2 TRBV6-1 TGTGCCAGCAGGGATCTACCGGGTCGTTCCGGGGAGCTGTTTTTT CASRDLPGRSGELFF
TRBD2 NA TRBJ2-3 TRBV6-1 TGTGCCAGCAGCGGGGTGGGGGGGAGCGCAGATACGCAGTATTTT CASSGVGGSADTQYF
TRBD1 NA TRBJ1-3 TRBV5-1 TGCGCCAGCAGCTTGGGGGACAGTACTGGAAACACCATATATTTT CASSLGDSTGNTIYF
NA NA TRBJ1-4 TRBV6-1 TGTGCCAGCAGTGAAGGGGGTTTAGGAGAAAAACTGTTTTTT CASSEGGLGEKLFF
NA NA TRBJ2-5 TRBV7-2 TGTGCCAGCAGCTTGGATTTGGAGACCCAGTACTTC CASSLDLETQYF
NA NA TRBJ2-2 TRBV9 TGTGCCAGCAGCCCAGCCGGAAGATCCGGGGAGCTGTTTTTT CASSPAGRSGELFF
NA NA TRBJ2-1 TRBV7-9 TGTGCCAGCAGCTTAAGCCGCGGGGACGATGAGCAGTTCTTC CASSLSRGDDEQFF
NA NA TRBJ1-6 TRBV15 TGTGCCACCAGCAGAGATCGACACCAAAGGAGCTCCTATAATTCACCCCTCCACTTT CATSRDRHQRSSYNSPLHF
TRBD1 NA TRBJ1-5 TRBV6-6 TGTGCCAGCTCGGGACAGTCGAATCAGCCCCAGCATTTT CASSGQSNQPQHF
NA NA TRBJ2-7 TRBV19 TGTGCCAGTAGTAGTACCAGCGGCTACGAGCAGTACTTC CASSSTSGYEQYF
NA NA TRBJ2-2 TRBV19 TGTGCCAGTAGTATGGCTCCTCCGGGGGAGCTGTTTTTT CASSMAPPGELFF
TRBD1 NA TRBJ1-1 TRBV11-2 TGTGCCAGCAGATTTCAGGGGGCAGGCACTGAAGCTTTCTTT CASRFQGAGTEAFF
NA NA TRBJ1-2 TRBV11-2 TGTGCCAGCAGCTTAGGCGGGAACTATGGCTACACCTTC CASSLGGNYGYTF
TRBD1 NA TRBJ2-3 TRBV6-4 TGTGCCAGCAGTGACACAGGGGGCACAGATACGCAGTATTTT CASSDTGGTDTQYF
NA few TRBJ2-3 TRBV4-1 TGCGCCAGCAGCCAAGATCCCCTGGCACATACGCAGTATTTT CASSQDPLAHTQYF
NA NA TRBJ2-5 TRBV2 TGTGCCAGCAGTGTAGGGGCAGGGGTTCTCGAGACCCAGTACTTC CASSVGAGVLETQYF
NA NA TRBJ1-1 TRBV9 TGTGCCAGCAGCGTAGGCCCCTCTGAAGCTTTCTTT CASSVGPSEAFF
NA NA TRBJ2-7 TRBV5-6 TGTGCCAGCAGCACTCGGGTGAAAAGGGTCGTTTTCGGGGAGCAGTACTTC CASSTRVKRVVFGEQYF
NA NA TRBJ2-1 TRBV4-2 TGTGCCAGCAGCTTAAGGGGGAATGAGCAGTTCTTC CASSLRGNEQFF
NA NA TRBJ1-6 TRBV7-8 TGTGCCAGCAGCCTCCTCGAGTTCTCCTATAATTCACCCCTCCACTTT CASSLLEFSYNSPLHF
NA NA TRBJ1-6 TRBV5-4 TGTGCCAGCAGCTTTGGGGTCTCGGATTCACCCCTCCACTTT CASSFGVSDSPLHF
TRBD1 NA TRBJ1-2 TRBV10-3 TGTGCCATCAGTGATGGTATCTTAACAGGGGTGGACTATGGCTACACCTTC CAISDGILTGVDYGYTF
TRBD2 NA TRBJ2-5 TRBV5-6 TGTGCCAGCAGCCTCCCGGTGGGGAGCGGGGATCAAGAGACCCAGTACTTC CASSLPVGSGDQETQYF
NA NA TRBJ2-1 TRBV6-1 TGTGCCAGCAACTCGGTGGAGGGTTACAATGAGCAGTTCTTC CASNSVEGYNEQFF
TRBD1 NA TRBJ2-5 TRBV28 TGTGCCAGCACCGTTCCGGCCCCTGGACAGGCAGGCCAAGAGACCCAGTACTTC CASTVPAPGQAGQETQYF
TRBD1 NA TRBJ1-1 TRBV12-5 TGTGCTAGTGGAAAACCGACAGGGGCGGGCACTGAAGCTTTCTTT CASGKPTGAGTEAFF
TRBD2 NA TRBJ2-7 TRBV27 TGTGCCAGCAGTTATTATACCCAGAGCGGGGCGGGCGAGCAGTACTTC CASSYYTQSGAGEQYF